The 25 T cell receptor beta chains presented below share a single source sample, sequenced in a study of human T cells and chemical hapten exposure (dated by TCRdb to the early 2020s). Taken with the paper, the label for time point translates to: pre-sensitization, week 0. The intended sense of this specimen's treatment or condition label: therapeutic diphenylcyclopropenone sensitization with weekly scalp DPC. Receptors were amplified or captured by RACE. TCRdb records NextSeq 500 as the sequencer. TCRdb itself trimmed the public reads at Q25 with fastp, ran MiXCR and retained productive beta chains. One record per CDR3 amino acid sequence lists the most common genes and DNA. Here the sample has more than 150,000 distinct CDR3 sequences; nearly 30% occur a single time. In total, the top ten clones hold less than 3.5% of the sample. The sequenced sample was whole blood, obtained in connection with sensitization to the hapten diphenylcyclopropenone (DPC). The receptors here all came from a woman aged 25-40 years with alopecia areata. Some clones in this sample may be carry-over from other donors' samples.

The rearrangement joins TRBV7-2 to TRBJ2-3; possibly TRBD1 or TRBD2 for D (6 bases each). V was clipped by 5 bases and J by 5 bases, with 17 bases between them. The CDR3 sequence is 15 residues long. The germline V gene has CDR1 SGHTA and CDR2 FQGNSA. The CDR3 sequence: CASSPGGGARDTQYF. CDR3 coding DNA: TGTGCCAGCAGCCCTGGAGGGGGAGCAAGAGATACGCAGTATTTT.

This clonotype was counted a single time. The chain links TRBV28 to TRBJ1-1; the D gene is possibly TRBD1 (6 bases). V was trimmed by 6 bases and J by 0 bases, leaving 26 bases between them. Germline-derived CDR1 and CDR2 are MDHEN and SYDVKM. This CDR3 is 19 amino acids long. The CDR3 region is CASRDNSFSGAGVNTEAFF. CDR3 nucleotides: TGTGCCAGCAGGGATAACTCCTTTTCAGGGGCCGGCGTGAACACTGAAGCTTTCTTT.

The rearrangement links TRBV11-1 to TRBJ2-3, with TRBD2 matching 12 bases. Per the germline V gene, CDR1 is SGHAT and CDR2 is FQDESV (reference sequence). The V segment lost 4 bases and the J segment 0 bases; nucleotides outside the gene matches: 2. The CDR3 contains 16 residues. CDR3 nucleotide sequence: TGTGCCAGCAGCTCTCTAGCGGGGGGGAGCACAGATACGCAGTATTTT. Amino acid sequence: CASSSLAGGSTDTQYF.

V usage is TRBV6-2 or TRBV6-3 and J usage is TRBJ1-2; D is ambiguous. Germline lookup yields CDR1 MNHEY and CDR2 SVGEGT. V was pared by 2 bases and J by 6 bases, with 10 bases between. The CDR3 extends over 13 amino acids. Here the CDR3 DNA reads TGTGCCAGCAGTTACGGTGGGTTCGATGGCTACACCTTC. Its translation: CASSYGGFDGYTF.

This clonotype has just a few counts. This sequence joins TRBV2 and TRBJ2-7; 7 bases match TRBD1. V shed 3 bases and J 2 bases; nucleotides not matched to a gene: 13. The CDR3 extends over 17 amino acids. Germline V gives CDR1 SNHLY, CDR2 FYNNEI. The CDR3 region has the DNA TGTGCCAGCAGTGATACTGCCGGGCAGGGGGACCCCTACGAGCAGTACTTC. Protein product: CASSDTAGQGDPYEQYF.

The sample holds many counts of this clonotype. The genes are TRBV28 and TRBJ2-5; D is undetermined. V was pared by 3 bases and J by 2 bases, with 10 bases between. Germline values: CDR1 MDHEN, CDR2 SYDVKM. The CDR3 sequence is 14 residues long. The CDR3 coding sequence is TGTGCCAGCAGTTTCTCTACATCACAAGAGACCCAGTACTTC. This translates into CASSFSTSQETQYF. The whole variable domain, filled in from reference TRBV28 and TRBJ2-5, reads DVKVTQSSRYLVKRTGEKVFLECVQDMDHENMFWYRQDPGLGLRLIYFSYDVKMKEKGDIPEGYSVSREKKERFSLILESASTNQTSMYLCASSFSTSQETQYFGPGTRLLVL.

CDR3 region: CASRDTTYEQYF. CDR3 sequence (DNA): TGTGCCAGCAGGGACACCACCTACGAGCAGTACTTC. The chain combines TRBV28 with TRBJ2-7; TRBD1 might be the D (5 bases). Germline V CDR1 and CDR2: MDHEN, SYDVKM. The CDR3 contains 12 residues. V was shortened by 6 bases and J by 2 bases, with 8 bases between the two germline ends.

The chain recombines TRBV4-3 with TRBJ2-2, with 12 positions matching TRBD2. The CDR3 length is 17 residues. J was trimmed by 6 bases and V by 1 base; bases with no gene match: 6. CDR1 and CDR2 (germline): LGHNA, YSLEER. CDR3 sequence (DNA): TGCGCCAGCAGCCAAGGACTAGCGGGAGTGGTATCCGGGGAGCTGTTTTTT. This gives the protein CASSQGLAGVVSGELFF.

The rearrangement joins TRBV28 to TRBJ1-6; D is unresolved. Germline lookup yields CDR1 MDHEN and CDR2 SYDVKM. The ends were cut back, 8 bases at V and 3 bases at J, with 8 bases in the middle. CDR3 length equals 13 residues. The DNA for the CDR3 is TGTGCCAGCGAGGGCCGCTATAATTCACCCCTCCACTTT. Translating gives CASEGRYNSPLHF.

The chain employs TRBV3-1 and TRBJ1-2; TRBD1 matches 7 bases. CDR3 length: 11 residues. The V and J ends lost 1 base and 12 bases, in that order; junction bases with no gene match: 2. CDR1 and CDR2 from the germline V gene are LGHDT and YNNKEL (reference sequence). CDR3 nucleotide sequence: TGTGCCAGCAGCCAAGGACAGGGTAACACCTTC. It is translated as CASSQGQGNTF.

The V gene is TRBV19, the J gene TRBJ1-4, with 7 bases aligning to TRBD1. The germline V gene has CDR1 LNHDA and CDR2 SQIVND (reference sequence). The J segment lost 3 bases and the V segment lost 5 bases, leaving 3 bases of the junction unmatched. The CDR3 consists of 14 residues. CDR3 sequence reads: CASSQGGPNEKLFF. The CDR3 bases are TGTGCCAGTAGTCAGGGGGGACCTAATGAAAAACTGTTTTTT.

The CDR3 here is CAWGQPLAKNIQYF. DNA of the CDR3: TGTGCCTGGGGACAGCCGCTAGCCAAAAACATTCAGTACTTC. The chain uses TRBV21-1 and TRBJ2-4; TRBD1, the table's D call, was not compared with the DNA. TRBV21-1 is a pseudogene locus. This CDR3 is built from 14 residues.

This clonotype has a handful of counts. This sequence joins TRBV20-1 and TRBJ1-1; 9 positions match TRBD1. The germline V gene encodes CDR1 DFQATT and CDR2 SNEGSKA (reference sequence). There are 16 residues in the CDR3. V shed 0 bases and J 3 bases; nucleotides not matched to a gene: 8. DNA of the CDR3: TGCAGTGCTAGAGATCCGACAGGGGGGTGGTACACTGAAGCTTTCTTT. It yields the protein CSARDPTGGWYTEAFF.

DNA of the CDR3: TGTGCCAGCGGGACAGGCGATCAAGAGACCCAGTACTTC. Its translation: CASGTGDQETQYF. The rearrangement joins TRBV6-2 or TRBV6-3 to TRBJ2-5, with TRBD1 matching 8 bases. Germline V gene lookup returns CDR1 MNHEY and CDR2 SVGEGT. After removal of 8 bases from V and 2 bases from J, the junction contained 4 bases not matched to a gene. The CDR3 runs 13 residues.

This clonotype was recorded a few times. The genes are TRBV7-2 and TRBJ2-7; D gene uncertain. The length of the CDR3 is 14 residues. Trimming shortened V by 1 base and J by 3 bases, and 10 bases separated the two germline ends. CDR1 SGHTA and CDR2 FQGNSA come from the germline V gene. The CDR3 DNA is TGTGCCAGCAGCTTAGATTTATTTGACTACGAGCAGTACTTC. Amino acids: CASSLDLFDYEQYF.

This clonotype was seen once. The CDR3 sequence is CASNPKGGHEQYF. The CDR3 DNA is TGTGCCAGCAACCCAAAGGGGGGCCACGAGCAGTACTTC. The chain recombines TRBV7-2 with TRBJ2-7; D may correspond to TRBD1 or TRBD2 (6 bases each). The V end was cut by 7 bases, the J end by 5 bases, with 15 bases between. The CDR3 covers 13 residues. CDR1 and CDR2 (germline): SGHTA, FQGNSA.

This chain connects TRBV9 to TRBJ1-6, with TRBD1 matching over 7 bases. Germline V CDR1 and CDR2: SGDLS, YYNGEE. The CDR3 extends over 16 amino acids. V dropped 0 bases and J dropped 8; count of bases not matched to a gene: 8. DNA of the CDR3: TGTGCCAGCAGCGTAGATCCCAGGGGGAGGGATTCACCCCTCCACTTT. This sequence encodes CASSVDPRGRDSPLHF.

The V and J genes are TRBV11-2 and TRBJ2-3; D call uncertain. The CDR3 consists of 15 residues. V was clipped by 5 bases and J by 0 bases, with 12 bases between them. Per the germline V gene, CDR1 is SGHAT and CDR2 is FQNNGV. The CDR3 DNA follows: TGTGCCAGCAGCCCCAGGACGGGTAGCACAGATACGCAGTATTTT. This codes for CASSPRTGSTDTQYF.

The rearrangement uses TRBV11-3 and TRBJ2-1, with 9 bases identical to TRBD2. From germline, CDR1 is SGHNT and CDR2 YENEEA. The V segment lost 1 base and the J segment 7 bases; nucleotides outside the gene matches: 5. The CDR3 consists of 15 residues. The CDR3 DNA is TGTGCCAGCAGCTTAGGCGGGGGGGCCGTGAATGAGCAGTTCTTC. This codes for CASSLGGGAVNEQFF.

The chain uses TRBV24-1 and TRBJ2-1, with a weak D call TRBD2 (6 bases). Germline loops: CDR1 KGHDR, CDR2 SFDVKD. Trimming cost V 7 bases and J 9 bases, with 12 bases left between them. CDR3 length: 12 amino acids. The chain's CDR3 is CATRTSYGEQFF. For the CDR3, the DNA is TGTGCCACCAGAACTAGCTACGGTGAGCAGTTCTTC.

A few counts support this clonotype. The gene calls are TRBV29-1 and TRBJ2-7; possible D gene TRBD2, 5 bases. V was shortened by 6 bases and J by 0 bases, with 12 bases between the two germline ends. Germline assignment: CDR1 SQVTM and CDR2 ANQGSEA. The CDR3 length is 13 residues. The CDR3 DNA sequence: TGCAGCGTCCAAACCGGGATCTCCTACGAGCAGTACTTC. Amino acids: CSVQTGISYEQYF.

The chain links TRBV5-1 to TRBJ1-1; unclear D gene. Germline V gene data show CDR1 as SGHRS and CDR2 as YFSETQ. The CDR3 is 13 residues long. Trimming shortened V by 4 bases and J by 0 bases, and 7 bases separated the two germline ends. CDR3 in DNA: TGCGCCAGCAGCGATTCCTTGAACACTGAAGCTTTCTTT. This codes for CASSDSLNTEAFF.

There are a few counts of this clonotype. The CDR3 region has the DNA TGCGCCAGCAGCCAAGTACTAGCGGCTCCCACAGATACGCAGTATTTT. Amino acids: CASSQVLAAPTDTQYF. The V and J genes are TRBV4-3 and TRBJ2-3, with TRBD2 identical over 8 bases. The CDR3 loop spans 16 amino acids. Germline V gene sequence: CDR1 LGHNA, CDR2 YSLEER. The ends lost 1 base at V and 2 bases at J; junction bases unmatched: 5.

V usage is TRBV11-1 and J usage is TRBJ2-3; 10 nucleotides align to TRBD2. The junction had 5 bases not matched to a gene; V was cut back by 3 bases and J by 2 bases. Germline CDR1 reads SGHAT; CDR2 reads FQDESV (reference sequence). The CDR3 extends over 16 amino acids. The CDR3 reads CASSFGTSVFTDTQYF. The DNA of the CDR3 is TGTGCCAGCAGCTTCGGGACTAGCGTATTCACAGATACGCAGTATTTT.

The chain is built from TRBV30 and TRBJ2-7, with 10 bases that match TRBD2. CDR3 size: 15 residues. With V trimmed by 0 bases and J by 0 bases, 2 bases remained unmatched. Germline CDR1 GTSNPN, CDR2 SVGIG (reference sequence). CDR3 sequence (DNA): TGTGCCTGGAGTGTACTAGCGGGGAGCTCCTACGAGCAGTACTTC. Translated: CAWSVLAGSSYEQYF.